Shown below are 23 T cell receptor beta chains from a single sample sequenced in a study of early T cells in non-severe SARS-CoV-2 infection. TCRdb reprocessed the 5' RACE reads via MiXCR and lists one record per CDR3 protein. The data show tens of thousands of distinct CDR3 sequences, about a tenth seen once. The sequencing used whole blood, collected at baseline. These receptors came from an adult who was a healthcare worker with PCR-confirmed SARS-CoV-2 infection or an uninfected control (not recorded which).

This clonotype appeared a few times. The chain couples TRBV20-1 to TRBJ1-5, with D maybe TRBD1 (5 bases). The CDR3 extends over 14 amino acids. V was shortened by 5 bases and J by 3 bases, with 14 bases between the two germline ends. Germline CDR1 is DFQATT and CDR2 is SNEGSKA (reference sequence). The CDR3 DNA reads TGCAGTGCTGGCGGGACCCAGCCCAATCAGCCCCAGCATTTT. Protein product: CSAGGTQPNQPQHF.

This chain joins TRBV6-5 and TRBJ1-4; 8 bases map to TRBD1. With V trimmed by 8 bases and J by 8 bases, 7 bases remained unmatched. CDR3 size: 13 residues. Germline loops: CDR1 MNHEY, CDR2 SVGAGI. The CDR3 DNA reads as TGTGCCAGCGGCACCAGGGGGCTAGAAAAACTGTTTTTT. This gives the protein CASGTRGLEKLFF.

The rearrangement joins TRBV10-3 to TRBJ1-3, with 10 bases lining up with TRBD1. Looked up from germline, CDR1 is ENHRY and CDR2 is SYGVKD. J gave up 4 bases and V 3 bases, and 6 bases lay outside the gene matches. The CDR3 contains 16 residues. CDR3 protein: CAISDADRGLGNTIYF. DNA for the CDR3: TGTGCCATCAGTGATGCTGACAGGGGGCTAGGAAACACCATATATTTT.

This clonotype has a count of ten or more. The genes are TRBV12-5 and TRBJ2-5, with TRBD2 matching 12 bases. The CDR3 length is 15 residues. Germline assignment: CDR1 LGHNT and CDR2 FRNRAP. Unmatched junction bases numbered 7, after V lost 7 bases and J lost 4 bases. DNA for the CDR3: TGTGCTAGTGCCCCGACTAGCGGGAGCCGAGAGACCCAGTACTTC. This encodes CASAPTSGSRETQYF.

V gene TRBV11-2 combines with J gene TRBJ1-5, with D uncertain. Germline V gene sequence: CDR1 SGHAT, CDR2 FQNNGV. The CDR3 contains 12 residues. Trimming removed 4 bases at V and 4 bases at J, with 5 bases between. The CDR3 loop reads CASSSQNQPQHF. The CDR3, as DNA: TGTGCCAGCAGCTCCCAGAATCAGCCCCAGCATTTT.

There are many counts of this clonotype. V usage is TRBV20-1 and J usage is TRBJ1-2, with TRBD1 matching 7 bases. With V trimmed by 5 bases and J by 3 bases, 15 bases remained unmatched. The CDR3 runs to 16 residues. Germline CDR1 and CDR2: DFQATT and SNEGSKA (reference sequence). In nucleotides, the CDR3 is TGCAGTGCTCCGTCGGGCATAGGCAGGGGGGACTATGGCTACACCTTC. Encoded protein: CSAPSGIGRGDYGYTF.

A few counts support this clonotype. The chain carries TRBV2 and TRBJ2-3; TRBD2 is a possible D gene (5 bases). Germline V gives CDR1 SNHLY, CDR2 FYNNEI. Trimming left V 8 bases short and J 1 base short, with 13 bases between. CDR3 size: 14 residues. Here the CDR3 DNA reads TGTGCCAGCCTTTTAGGAGGAGGCACAGATACGCAGTATTTT. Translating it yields CASLLGGGTDTQYF.

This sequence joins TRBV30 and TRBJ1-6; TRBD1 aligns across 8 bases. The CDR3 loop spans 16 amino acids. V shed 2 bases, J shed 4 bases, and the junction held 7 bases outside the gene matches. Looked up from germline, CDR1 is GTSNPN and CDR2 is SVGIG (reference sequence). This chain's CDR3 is CAWSRTGRMYNSPLHF. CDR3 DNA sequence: TGTGCCTGGAGTCGGACAGGGAGGATGTATAATTCACCCCTCCACTTT.

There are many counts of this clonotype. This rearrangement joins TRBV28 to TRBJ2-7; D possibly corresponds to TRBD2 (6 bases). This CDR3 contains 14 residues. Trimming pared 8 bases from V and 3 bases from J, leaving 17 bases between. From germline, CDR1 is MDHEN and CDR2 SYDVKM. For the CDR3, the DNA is TGTGCCAGCGGCATCTCCGGGGGTATCTACGAGCAGTACTTC. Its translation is CASGISGGIYEQYF.

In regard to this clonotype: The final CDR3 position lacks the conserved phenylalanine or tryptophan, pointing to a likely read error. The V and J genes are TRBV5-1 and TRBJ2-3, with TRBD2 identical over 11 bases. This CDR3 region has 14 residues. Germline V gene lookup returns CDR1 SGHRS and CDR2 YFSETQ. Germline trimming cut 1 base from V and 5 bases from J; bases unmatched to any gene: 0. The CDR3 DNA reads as TGCGCCAGCAGCTTGACTAGCGGGGGAGATACGCAGTATTCT. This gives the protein CASSLTSGGDTQYS.

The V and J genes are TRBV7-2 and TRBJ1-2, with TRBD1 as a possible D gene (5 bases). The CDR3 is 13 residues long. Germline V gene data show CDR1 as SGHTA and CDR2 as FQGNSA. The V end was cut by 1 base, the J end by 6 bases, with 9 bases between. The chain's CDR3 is CASSLGQIDGYTF. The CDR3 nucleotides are TGTGCCAGCAGCTTAGGACAGATCGATGGCTACACCTTC.

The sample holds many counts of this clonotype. The CDR3 loop is CASSPTVPSWEQYF. CDR3 sequence (DNA): TGTGCCAGCAGCCCGACAGTGCCCTCTTGGGAGCAGTACTTC. This sequence joins TRBV5-5 and TRBJ2-7, with a weak D call TRBD1 (5 bases). With 4 bases removed from V and 7 bases from J, the gap between germline ends came to 18 bases. The CDR3 is 14 residues long. The germline gives CDR1 SGHKS, CDR2 YYEKEE (reference sequence).

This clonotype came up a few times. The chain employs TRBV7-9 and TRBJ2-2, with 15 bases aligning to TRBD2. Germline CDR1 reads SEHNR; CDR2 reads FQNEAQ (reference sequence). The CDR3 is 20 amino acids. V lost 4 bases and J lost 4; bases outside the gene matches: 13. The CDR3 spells CASSSQGLAGGRRGTGELFF. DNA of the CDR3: TGTGCCAGCAGCTCCCAGGGACTAGCGGGGGGCCGTCGAGGCACCGGGGAGCTGTTTTTT.

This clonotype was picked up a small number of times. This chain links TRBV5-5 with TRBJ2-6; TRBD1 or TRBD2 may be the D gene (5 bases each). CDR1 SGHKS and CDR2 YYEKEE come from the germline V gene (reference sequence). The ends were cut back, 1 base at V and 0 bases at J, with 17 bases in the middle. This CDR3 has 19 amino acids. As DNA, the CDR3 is TGTGCCAGCAGCTTGAGATCGCAGGGAGCACTCTCTGGGGCCAACGTCCTGACTTTC. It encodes CASSLRSQGALSGANVLTF.

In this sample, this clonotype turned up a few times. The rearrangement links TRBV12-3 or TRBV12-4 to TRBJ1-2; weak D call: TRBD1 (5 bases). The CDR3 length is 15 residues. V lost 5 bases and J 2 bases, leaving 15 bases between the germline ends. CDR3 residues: CASSVGTGTNYGYTF. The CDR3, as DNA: TGTGCCAGCAGTGTGGGGACCGGCACGAACTATGGCTACACCTTC.

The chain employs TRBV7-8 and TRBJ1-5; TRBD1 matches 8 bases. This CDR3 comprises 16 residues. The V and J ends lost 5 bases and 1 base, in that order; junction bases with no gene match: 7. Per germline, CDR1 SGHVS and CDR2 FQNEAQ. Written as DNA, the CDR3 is TGTGCCAGCAGCAAAATACAGGGGGGAAGCAATCAGCCCCAGCATTTT. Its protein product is CASSKIQGGSNQPQHF. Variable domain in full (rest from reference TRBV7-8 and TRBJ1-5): GAGVSQSPRYKVAKRGQDVALRCDPISGHVSLFWYQQALGQGPEFLTYFQNEAQLDKSGLPSDRFFAERPEGSVSTLKIQRTQQEDSAVYLCASSKIQGGSNQPQHFGDGTRLSIL.

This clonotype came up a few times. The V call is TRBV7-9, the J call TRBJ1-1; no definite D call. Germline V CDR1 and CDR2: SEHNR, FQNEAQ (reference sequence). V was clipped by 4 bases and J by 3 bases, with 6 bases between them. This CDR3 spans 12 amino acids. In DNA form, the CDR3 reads TGTGCCAGCAGCTCTTCAGACACTGAAGCTTTCTTT. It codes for CASSSSDTEAFF.

The CDR3 coding sequence is TGTGCCAGCAGCTTAAATAATGGGGAAAAACTGTTTTTT. Residues: CASSLNNGEKLFF. The chain couples TRBV7-3 to TRBJ1-4; D unresolved. Trimming removed 1 base from V and 8 bases from J, with 8 bases in between. This CDR3 is built from 13 residues. Germline V gene sequence: CDR1 SGHTA, CDR2 FQGTGA. The full variable domain, with the rest looked up from reference TRBV7-3 and TRBJ1-4, is GAGVSQTPSNKVTEKGKYVELRCDPISGHTALYWYRQSLGQGPEFLIYFQGTGAADDSGLPNDRFFAVRPEGSVSTLKIQRTERGDSAVYLCASSLNNGEKLFFGSGTQLSVL.

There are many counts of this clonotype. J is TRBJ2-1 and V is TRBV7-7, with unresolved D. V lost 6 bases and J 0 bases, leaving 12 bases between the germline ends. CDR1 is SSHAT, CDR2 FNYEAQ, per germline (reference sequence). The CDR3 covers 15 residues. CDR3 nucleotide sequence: TGTGCCAGCAGTACCCGTCTAAGCTCCTACAATGAGCAGTTCTTC. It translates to CASSTRLSSYNEQFF.

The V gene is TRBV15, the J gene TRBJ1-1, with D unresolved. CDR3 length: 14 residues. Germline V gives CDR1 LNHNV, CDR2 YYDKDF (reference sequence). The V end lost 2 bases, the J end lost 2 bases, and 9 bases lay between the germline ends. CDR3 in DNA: TGTGCCACCAGCAGAAGAGACGGAAACACTGAAGCTTTCTTT. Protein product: CATSRRDGNTEAFF.

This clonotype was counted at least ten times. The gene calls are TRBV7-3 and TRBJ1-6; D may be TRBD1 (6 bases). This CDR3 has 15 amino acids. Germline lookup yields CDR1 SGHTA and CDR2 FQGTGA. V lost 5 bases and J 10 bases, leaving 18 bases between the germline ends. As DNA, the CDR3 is TGTGCCAGCAGCACAGGGATAGGATCGGGATCACCCCTCCACTTT. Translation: CASSTGIGSGSPLHF.

The DNA for the CDR3 is TGCAGCGTCGGGGCGGGGGATATACAAGAGACCCAGTACTTC. This encodes CSVGAGDIQETQYF. The chain recombines TRBV29-1 with TRBJ2-5; the match to TRBD2 covers 7 bases. J was trimmed by 2 bases and V by 6 bases; bases with no gene match: 9. The CDR3 has 14 residues. Germline values: CDR1 SQVTM, CDR2 ANQGSEA.

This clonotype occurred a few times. This chain's CDR3 is CASSKLAGNEQFF. The CDR3 DNA reads as TGTGCCAGCAGTAAGCTAGCGGGGAATGAGCAGTTCTTC. The V gene is TRBV6-5, the J gene TRBJ2-1; TRBD2 matches at 9 bases. This CDR3 has 13 residues. Germline CDR1 is MNHEY and CDR2 is SVGAGI. Trimming took 5 bases from V and 7 from J; bases not matched to a gene: 3.